This T cell receptor (beta chain) derives from a study of T cell repertoires in cytomegalovirus infection. TCRdb re-called the reads with MiXCR, one entry per CDR3 protein. The table lists 100,000 to 150,000 distinct CDR3 sequences, less than 9.5% of them singletons. The V end lost 5 bases, the J end lost 0 bases, and 13 bases lay between the germline ends. The CDR3 is 14 residues long. Germline lookup yields CDR1 DFQATT and CDR2 SNEGSKA (reference sequence). The chain combines TRBV20-1 with TRBJ1-1; the D is unclear. Material: PBMCs. This TCR was recovered from a human donor in good health (CMV status not recorded). Some clones in this sample may be carry-over from other donors' samples. The CDR3 region is CSAYPADLNTEAFF. The CDR3 DNA follows: TGCAGTGCTTACCCGGCGGATTTGAACACTGAAGCTTTCTTT.